This T cell receptor (beta chain) was captured by sequencing in a study of blood T cell repertoires in COVID-19. Losses at the gene ends were 3 bases for V and 8 bases for J; bases not matched to a gene: 8. Germline loops: CDR1 DFQATT, CDR2 SNEGSKA (reference sequence). There are 14 residues in the CDR3. Each participant's cohort was designated according to participant-reported clinical history. Produced via immunoSEQ multiplex PCR; TCRdb's table is partial and in-frame only. The sample consists of approximately 270,000 clones, roughly nine tenths of them appearing once. Sequenced sample: PBMCs or T cells enriched from blood (not recorded which). V gene TRBV20-1 combines with J gene TRBJ2-3, with 10 bases matching TRBD2. This sequence was found in a human donor in a cohort exposed to, infected with or recovered from COVID-19 (not recorded which). The donor label of this sample is uncertain. CDR3 residues: CSASTAGGIVTQYF. The CDR3 DNA reads TGCAGTGCTAGTACAGCGGGGGGGATAGTTACGCAGTATTTT.